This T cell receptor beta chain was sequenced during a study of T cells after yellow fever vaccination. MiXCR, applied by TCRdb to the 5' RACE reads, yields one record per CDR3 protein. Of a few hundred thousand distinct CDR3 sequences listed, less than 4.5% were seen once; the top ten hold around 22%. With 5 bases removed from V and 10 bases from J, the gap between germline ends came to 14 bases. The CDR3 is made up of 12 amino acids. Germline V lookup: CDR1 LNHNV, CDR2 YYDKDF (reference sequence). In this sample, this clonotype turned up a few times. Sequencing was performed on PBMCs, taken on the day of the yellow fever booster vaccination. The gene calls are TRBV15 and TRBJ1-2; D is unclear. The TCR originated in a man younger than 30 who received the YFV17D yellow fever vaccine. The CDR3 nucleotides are TGTGCCACCAGCCCCGCGGGGTGGGCCTACACCTTC. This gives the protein CATSPAGWAYTF.